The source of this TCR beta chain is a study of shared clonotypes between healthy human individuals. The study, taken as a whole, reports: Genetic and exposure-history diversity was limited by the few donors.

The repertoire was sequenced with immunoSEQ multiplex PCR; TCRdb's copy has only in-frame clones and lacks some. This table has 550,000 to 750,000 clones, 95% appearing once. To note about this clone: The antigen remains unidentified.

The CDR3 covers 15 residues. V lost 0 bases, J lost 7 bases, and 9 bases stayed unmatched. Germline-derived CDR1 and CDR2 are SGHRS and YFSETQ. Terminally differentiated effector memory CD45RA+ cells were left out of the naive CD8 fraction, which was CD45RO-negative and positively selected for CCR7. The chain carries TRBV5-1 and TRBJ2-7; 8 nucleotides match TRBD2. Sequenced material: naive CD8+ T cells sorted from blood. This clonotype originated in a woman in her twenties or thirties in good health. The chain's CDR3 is CASSLEVAGRDEQYF. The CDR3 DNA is TGCGCCAGCAGCTTGGAGGTAGCGGGACGAGATGAGCAGTACTTC.